Listed below are T cell receptor beta chains from one sample, sequenced in a study of T cell responses to AZD1222 COVID-19 vaccine. Profiling relied on immunoSEQ multiplex PCR, and the TCRdb table lists in-frame clones only, not all of them. The table includes under 95,000 clones, over 85% detected once. The source was peripheral blood, collected on day 0 of AZD1222 vaccination. The receptor set was obtained from an adult in good health. The CDR3 runs from the conserved cysteine through the conserved F or W. A D gene is named only where the DNA matches it firmly. A row's size may be missing; if present it is once, few, many or a size class.

d_gene: NA; v_gene: TRBV19; j_gene: TRBJ2-5; abundance: NA; CDR3nt: TGTGCCAGTAGTATGCACAGGGAAGAGACCCAGTACTTC; CDR3aa: CASSMHREETQYF
d_gene: TRBD1; v_gene: TRBV4-1; j_gene: TRBJ1-5; abundance: NA; CDR3nt: TGCGCCAGCAGCCGGACAGGGCCGACCAATCAGCCCCAGCATTTT; CDR3aa: CASSRTGPTNQPQHF
d_gene: NA; v_gene: TRBV28; j_gene: TRBJ1-1; abundance: few; CDR3nt: TGTGCCAGCAGTTCGCCGGGTCGCAACACTGAAGCTTTCTTT; CDR3aa: CASSSPGRNTEAFF
d_gene: NA; v_gene: TRBV4-1; j_gene: TRBJ1-3; abundance: NA; CDR3nt: TGCGCCAGCAGCCAAACAGACTCTGGAAACACCATATATTTT; CDR3aa: CASSQTDSGNTIYF
d_gene: NA; v_gene: TRBV13; j_gene: TRBJ2-1; abundance: NA; CDR3nt: TGTGCCAGCAGCTTGAGGGTCGGGACCTACAATGAGCAGTTCTTC; CDR3aa: CASSLRVGTYNEQFF
d_gene: TRBD1; v_gene: TRBV7-3; j_gene: TRBJ2-7; abundance: NA; CDR3nt: TGTGCCAGCAGCTTGCTTCGGACAGGGCTATCCGAGCAGTACTTC; CDR3aa: CASSLLRTGLSEQYF
d_gene: NA; v_gene: TRBV6-2/TRBV6-3; j_gene: TRBJ1-4; abundance: NA; CDR3nt: TGTGCCAGCAGTTACTCGCCGGGGGAGCGTGAAAAACTGTTTTTT; CDR3aa: CASSYSPGEREKLFF
d_gene: TRBD1; v_gene: TRBV19; j_gene: TRBJ1-4; abundance: NA; CDR3nt: TGTGCCAGGGGGGGACAGGTTGTGACTAATGAAAAACTGTTTTTT; CDR3aa: CARGGQVVTNEKLFF
d_gene: NA; v_gene: TRBV7-9; j_gene: TRBJ2-7; abundance: NA; CDR3nt: TGTGCCAGCAGCGGCCTTAAGGAAGACGAGCAGTACTTC; CDR3aa: CASSGLKEDEQYF
d_gene: TRBD1; v_gene: TRBV5-1; j_gene: TRBJ2-7; abundance: NA; CDR3nt: TGCGCCAGCAGCTTACAGACAGGGGATGGGGGCGAGCAGTACTTC; CDR3aa: CASSLQTGDGGEQYF
d_gene: NA; v_gene: TRBV28; j_gene: TRBJ2-2; abundance: NA; CDR3nt: TGTGCCAGCAGATCCGGGCCCAGGGGGGGCACCGGGGAGCTGTTTTTT; CDR3aa: CASRSGPRGGTGELFF
d_gene: NA; v_gene: TRBV7-9; j_gene: TRBJ2-7; abundance: NA; CDR3nt: TGTGCCAGCAGCTTAGTCGGACAACTCTACGAGCAGTACTTC; CDR3aa: CASSLVGQLYEQYF
d_gene: NA; v_gene: TRBV28; j_gene: TRBJ2-2; abundance: NA; CDR3nt: TGTGCCAGCAGTTTATTCCCCGGGGAGCTGTTTTTT; CDR3aa: CASSLFPGELFF
d_gene: NA; v_gene: TRBV14; j_gene: TRBJ1-2; abundance: NA; CDR3nt: TGTGCCAGTAGAAAATCAGGGAACTATGGCTACACCTTC; CDR3aa: CASRKSGNYGYTF
d_gene: NA; v_gene: TRBV4-1; j_gene: TRBJ1-4; abundance: NA; CDR3nt: TGCGCCAGCAGCCAAGCCCACCGCACGGCTAATGAAAAACTGTTTTTT; CDR3aa: CASSQAHRTANEKLFF
d_gene: NA; v_gene: TRBV7-3; j_gene: TRBJ1-1; abundance: NA; CDR3nt: TGTGCCAGCAGCTCTCCCCGACAGAACACTGAAGCTTTCTTT; CDR3aa: CASSSPRQNTEAFF
d_gene: NA; v_gene: TRBV6-5; j_gene: TRBJ1-1; abundance: NA; CDR3nt: TGTGCCAGCAGTTACAACAGGATTGAAGCTTTCTTT; CDR3aa: CASSYNRIEAFF
d_gene: NA; v_gene: TRBV6-5; j_gene: TRBJ2-1; abundance: NA; CDR3nt: TGTGCCAGCAGGCGGGACTTGAACTACAATGAGCAGTTCTTC; CDR3aa: CASRRDLNYNEQFF